One sample yielded the 5 T cell receptor beta chains listed below, sequenced in a study of neurological immune-mediated disorders. Stated time point: longitudinal time-point 1 (baseline). Via MiXCR, TCRdb re-called the 5' RACE reads, giving one row per CDR3 protein. The data show tens of thousands of distinct CDR3 sequences, around a tenth seen once. Sequencing was done on a sample of PBMCs. Receptors originate from a male donor with HTLV-1-associated myelopathy (HAM/TSP).

This clonotype was seen repeatedly, ten times or more. This chain joins TRBV20-1 and TRBJ2-7, with D perhaps matching TRBD2 (6 bases). Germline V lookup: CDR1 DFQATT, CDR2 SNEGSKA (reference sequence). Trimming cost V 3 bases and J 5 bases, with 20 bases left between them. The CDR3 is 15 amino acids. The CDR3 loop is CSASSGKGFRDEQYF. For the CDR3, the DNA is TGCAGTGCTAGTAGCGGAAAGGGTTTTCGAGACGAGCAGTACTTC.

There are many counts of this clonotype. The chain couples TRBV20-1 to TRBJ1-6, with 8 bases matching TRBD1. V lost 3 bases to trimming and J lost 6 bases; unmatched junction nucleotides: 7. The germline gives CDR1 DFQATT, CDR2 SNEGSKA (reference sequence). CDR3 size: 15 residues. The CDR3 region is CSASYTTGGNSPLHF. The CDR3 region has the DNA TGCAGTGCTAGCTATACCACAGGGGGTAATTCACCCCTCCACTTT.

This clonotype was found many times. The CDR3 spells CASSYSRRGGSEQFF. The CDR3 nucleotides read TGTGCCAGCAGTTACTCGAGGCGGGGGGGCAGTGAGCAGTTCTTC. The J gene is TRBJ2-1, the V gene TRBV6-5; 9 nucleotides align to TRBD2. The CDR3 spans 15 residues. With V trimmed by 0 bases and J by 9 bases, 6 bases remained unmatched. CDR1 is MNHEY, CDR2 SVGAGI, per germline.

In this sample, this clonotype turned up many times. The chain links TRBV6-6 to TRBJ1-2; D is ambiguous. V dropped 0 bases and J dropped 0 bases, with 8 bases sitting between them. CDR3 length equals 15 residues. Germline values: CDR1 MNHNY, CDR2 SVGAGI (reference sequence). The CDR3 coding sequence is TGTGCCAGCAGTTACTCCTTCTTGCCTAACTATGGCTACACCTTC. Its protein is CASSYSFLPNYGYTF.

This clonotype was counted many times. V usage is TRBV5-1 and J usage is TRBJ2-3, with D perhaps matching TRBD1 or TRBD2 (5 bases each). V shed 2 bases and J shed 0 bases, with 7 bases lying between them. The CDR3 is made up of 14 amino acids. Germline values: CDR1 SGHRS, CDR2 YFSETQ. CDR3 nucleotides: TGCGCCAGCAGCTTCCGGGACAGCACAGATACGCAGTATTTT. This codes for CASSFRDSTDTQYF.